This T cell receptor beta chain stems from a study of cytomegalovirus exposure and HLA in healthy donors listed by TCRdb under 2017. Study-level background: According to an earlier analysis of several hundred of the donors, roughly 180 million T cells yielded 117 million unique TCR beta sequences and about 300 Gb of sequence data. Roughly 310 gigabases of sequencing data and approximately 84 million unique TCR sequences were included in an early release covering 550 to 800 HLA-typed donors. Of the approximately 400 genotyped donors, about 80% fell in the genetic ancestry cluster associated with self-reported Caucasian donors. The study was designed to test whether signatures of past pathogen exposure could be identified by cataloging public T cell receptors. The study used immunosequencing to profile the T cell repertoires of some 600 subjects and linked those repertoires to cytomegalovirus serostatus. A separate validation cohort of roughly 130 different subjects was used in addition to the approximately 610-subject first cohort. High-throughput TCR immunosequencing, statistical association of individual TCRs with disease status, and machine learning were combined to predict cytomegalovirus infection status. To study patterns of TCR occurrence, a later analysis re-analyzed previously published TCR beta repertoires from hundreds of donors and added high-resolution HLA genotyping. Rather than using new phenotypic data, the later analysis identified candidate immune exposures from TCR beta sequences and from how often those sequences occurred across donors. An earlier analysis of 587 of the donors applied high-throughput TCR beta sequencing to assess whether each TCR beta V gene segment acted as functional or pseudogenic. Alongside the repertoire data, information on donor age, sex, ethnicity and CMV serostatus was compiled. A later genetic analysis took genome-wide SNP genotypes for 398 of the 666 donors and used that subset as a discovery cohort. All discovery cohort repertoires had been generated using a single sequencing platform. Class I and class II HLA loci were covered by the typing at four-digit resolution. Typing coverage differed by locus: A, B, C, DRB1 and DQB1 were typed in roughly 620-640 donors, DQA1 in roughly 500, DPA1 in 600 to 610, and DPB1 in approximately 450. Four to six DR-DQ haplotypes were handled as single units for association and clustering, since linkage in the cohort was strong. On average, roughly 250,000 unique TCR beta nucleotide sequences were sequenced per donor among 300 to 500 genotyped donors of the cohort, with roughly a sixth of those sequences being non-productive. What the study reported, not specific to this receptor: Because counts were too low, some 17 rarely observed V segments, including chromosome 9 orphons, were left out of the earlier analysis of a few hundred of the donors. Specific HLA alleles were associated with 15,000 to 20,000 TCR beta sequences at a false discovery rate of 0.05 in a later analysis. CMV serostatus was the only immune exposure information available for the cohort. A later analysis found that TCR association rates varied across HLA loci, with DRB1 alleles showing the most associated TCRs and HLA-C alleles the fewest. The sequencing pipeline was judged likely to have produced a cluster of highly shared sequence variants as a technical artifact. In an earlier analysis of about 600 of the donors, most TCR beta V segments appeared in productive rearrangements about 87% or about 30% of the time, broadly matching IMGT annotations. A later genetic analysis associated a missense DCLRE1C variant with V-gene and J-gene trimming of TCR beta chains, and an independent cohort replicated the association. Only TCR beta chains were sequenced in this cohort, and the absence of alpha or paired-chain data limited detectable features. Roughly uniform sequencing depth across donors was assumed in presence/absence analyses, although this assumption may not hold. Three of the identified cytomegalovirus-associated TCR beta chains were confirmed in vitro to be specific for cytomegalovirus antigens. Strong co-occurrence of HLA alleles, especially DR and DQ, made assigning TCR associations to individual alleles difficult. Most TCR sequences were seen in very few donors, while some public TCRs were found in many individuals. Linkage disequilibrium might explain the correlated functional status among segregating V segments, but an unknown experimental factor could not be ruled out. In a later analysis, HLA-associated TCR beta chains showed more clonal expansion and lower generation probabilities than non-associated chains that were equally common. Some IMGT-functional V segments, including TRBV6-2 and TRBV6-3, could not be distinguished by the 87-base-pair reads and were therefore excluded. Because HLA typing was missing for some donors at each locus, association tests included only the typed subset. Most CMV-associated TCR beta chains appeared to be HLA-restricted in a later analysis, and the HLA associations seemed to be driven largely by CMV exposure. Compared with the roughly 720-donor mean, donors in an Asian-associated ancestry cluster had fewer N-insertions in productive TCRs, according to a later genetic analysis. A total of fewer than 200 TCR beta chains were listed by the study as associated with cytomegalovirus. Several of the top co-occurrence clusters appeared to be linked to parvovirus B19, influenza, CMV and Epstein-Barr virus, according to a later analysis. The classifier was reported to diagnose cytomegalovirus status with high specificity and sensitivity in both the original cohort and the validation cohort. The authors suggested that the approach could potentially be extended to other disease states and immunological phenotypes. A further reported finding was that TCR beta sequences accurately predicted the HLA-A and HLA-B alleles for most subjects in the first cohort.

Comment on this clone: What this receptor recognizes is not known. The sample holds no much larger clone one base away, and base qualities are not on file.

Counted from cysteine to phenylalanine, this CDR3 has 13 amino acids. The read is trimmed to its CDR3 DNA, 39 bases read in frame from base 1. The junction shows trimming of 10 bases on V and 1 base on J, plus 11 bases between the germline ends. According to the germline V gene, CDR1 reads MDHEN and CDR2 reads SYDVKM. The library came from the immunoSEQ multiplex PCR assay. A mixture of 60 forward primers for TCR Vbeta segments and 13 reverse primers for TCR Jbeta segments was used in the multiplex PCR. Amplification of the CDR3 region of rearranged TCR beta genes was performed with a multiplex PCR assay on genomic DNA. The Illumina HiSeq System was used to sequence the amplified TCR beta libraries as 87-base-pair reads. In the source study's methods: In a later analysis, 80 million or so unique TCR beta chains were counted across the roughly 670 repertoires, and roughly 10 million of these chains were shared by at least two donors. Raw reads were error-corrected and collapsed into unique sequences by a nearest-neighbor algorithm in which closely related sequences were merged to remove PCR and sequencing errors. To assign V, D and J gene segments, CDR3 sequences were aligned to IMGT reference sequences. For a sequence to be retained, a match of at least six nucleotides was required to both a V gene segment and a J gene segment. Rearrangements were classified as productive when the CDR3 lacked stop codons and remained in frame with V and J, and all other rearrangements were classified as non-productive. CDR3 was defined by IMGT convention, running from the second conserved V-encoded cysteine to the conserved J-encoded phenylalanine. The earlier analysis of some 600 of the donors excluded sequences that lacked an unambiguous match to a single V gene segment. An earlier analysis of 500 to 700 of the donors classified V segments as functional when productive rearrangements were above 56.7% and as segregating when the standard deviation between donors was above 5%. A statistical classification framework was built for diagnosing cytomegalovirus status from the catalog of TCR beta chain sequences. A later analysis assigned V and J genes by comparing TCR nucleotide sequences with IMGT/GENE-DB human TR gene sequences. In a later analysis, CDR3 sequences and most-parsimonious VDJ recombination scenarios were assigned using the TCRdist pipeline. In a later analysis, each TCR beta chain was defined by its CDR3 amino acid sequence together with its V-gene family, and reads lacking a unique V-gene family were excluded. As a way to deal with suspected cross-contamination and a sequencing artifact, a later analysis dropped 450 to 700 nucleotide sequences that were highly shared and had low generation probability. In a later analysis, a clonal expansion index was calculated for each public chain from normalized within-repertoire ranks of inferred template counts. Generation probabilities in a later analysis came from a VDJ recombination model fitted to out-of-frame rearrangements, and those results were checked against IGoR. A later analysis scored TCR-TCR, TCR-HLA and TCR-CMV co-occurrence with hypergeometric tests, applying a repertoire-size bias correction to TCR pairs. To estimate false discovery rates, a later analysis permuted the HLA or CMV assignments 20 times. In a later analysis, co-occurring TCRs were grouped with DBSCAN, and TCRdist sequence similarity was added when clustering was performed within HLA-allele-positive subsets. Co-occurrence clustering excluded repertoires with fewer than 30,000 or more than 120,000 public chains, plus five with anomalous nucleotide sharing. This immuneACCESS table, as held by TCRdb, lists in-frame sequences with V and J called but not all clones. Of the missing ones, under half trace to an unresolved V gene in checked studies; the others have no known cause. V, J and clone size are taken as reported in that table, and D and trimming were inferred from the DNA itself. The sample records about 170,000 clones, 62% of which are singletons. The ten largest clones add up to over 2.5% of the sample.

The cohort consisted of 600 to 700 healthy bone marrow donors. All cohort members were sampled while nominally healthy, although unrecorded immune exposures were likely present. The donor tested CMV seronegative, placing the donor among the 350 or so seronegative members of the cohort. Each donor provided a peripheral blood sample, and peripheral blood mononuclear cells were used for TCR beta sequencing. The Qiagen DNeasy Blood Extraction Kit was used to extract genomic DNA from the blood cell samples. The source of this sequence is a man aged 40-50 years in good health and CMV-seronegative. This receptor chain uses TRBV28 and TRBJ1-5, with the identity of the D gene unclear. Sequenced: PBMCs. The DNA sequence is TGTGCCACCGCGAGGGTAAGCAATCAGCCCCAGCATTTT. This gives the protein CATARVSNQPQHF.